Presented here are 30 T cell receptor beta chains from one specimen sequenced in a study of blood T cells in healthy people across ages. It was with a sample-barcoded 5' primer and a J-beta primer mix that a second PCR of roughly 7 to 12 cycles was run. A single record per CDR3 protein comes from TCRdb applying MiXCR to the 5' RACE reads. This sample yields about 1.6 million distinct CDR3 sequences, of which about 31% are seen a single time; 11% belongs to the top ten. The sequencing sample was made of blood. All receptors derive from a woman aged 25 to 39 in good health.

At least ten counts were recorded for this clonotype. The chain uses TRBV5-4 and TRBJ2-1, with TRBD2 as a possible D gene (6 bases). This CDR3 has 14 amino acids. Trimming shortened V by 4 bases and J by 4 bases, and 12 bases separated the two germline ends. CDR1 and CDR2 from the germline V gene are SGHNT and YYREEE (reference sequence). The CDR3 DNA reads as TGTGCCAGCAGCAGGCGGGAAATTTACAATGAGCAGTTCTTC. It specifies CASSRREIYNEQFF.

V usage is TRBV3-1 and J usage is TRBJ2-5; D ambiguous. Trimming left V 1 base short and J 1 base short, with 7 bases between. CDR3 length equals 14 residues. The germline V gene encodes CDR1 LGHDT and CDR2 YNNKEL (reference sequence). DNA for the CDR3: TGTGCCAGCAGCCAAGGGGTTGGCCAAGAGACCCAGTACTTC. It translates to CASSQGVGQETQYF.

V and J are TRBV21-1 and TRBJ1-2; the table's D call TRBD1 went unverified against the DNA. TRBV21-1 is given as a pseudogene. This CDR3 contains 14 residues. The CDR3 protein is CASSPTDPGQGYTF. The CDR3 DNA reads TGTGCCAGCAGCCCAACGGATCCAGGGCAAGGCTACACCTTC.

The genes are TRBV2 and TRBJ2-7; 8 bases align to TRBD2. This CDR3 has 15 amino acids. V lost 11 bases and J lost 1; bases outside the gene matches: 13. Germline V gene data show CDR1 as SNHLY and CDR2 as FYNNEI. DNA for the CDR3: TGTGCCGGCTCACCCCGACTAGCGAGTTCCTACGAGCAGTACTTC. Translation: CAGSPRLASSYEQYF.

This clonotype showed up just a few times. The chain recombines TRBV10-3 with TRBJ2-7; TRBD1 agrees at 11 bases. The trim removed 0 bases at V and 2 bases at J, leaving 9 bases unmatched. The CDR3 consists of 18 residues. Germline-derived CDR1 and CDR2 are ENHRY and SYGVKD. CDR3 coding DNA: TGTGCCATCAGTGAGTCGCGATCGGACAGGGGGCCCACCTACGAGCAGTACTTC. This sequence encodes CAISESRSDRGPTYEQYF.

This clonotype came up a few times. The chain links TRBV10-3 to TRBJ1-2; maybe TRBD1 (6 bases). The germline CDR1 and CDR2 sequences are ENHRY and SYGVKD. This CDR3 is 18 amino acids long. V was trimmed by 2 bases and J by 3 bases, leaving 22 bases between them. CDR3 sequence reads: CAISEGRLMDRRHYGYTF. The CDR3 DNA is TGTGCCATCAGTGAGGGCCGACTTATGGACAGAAGGCACTATGGCTACACCTTC.

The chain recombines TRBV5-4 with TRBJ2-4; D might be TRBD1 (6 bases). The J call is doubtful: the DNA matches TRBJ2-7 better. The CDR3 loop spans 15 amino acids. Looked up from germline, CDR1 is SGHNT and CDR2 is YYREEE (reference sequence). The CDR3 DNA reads TGTGCCAGCAGCTTGGCGCGGACAGCTTCCTACGAGCAGTACTTC. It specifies CASSLARTASYEQYF.

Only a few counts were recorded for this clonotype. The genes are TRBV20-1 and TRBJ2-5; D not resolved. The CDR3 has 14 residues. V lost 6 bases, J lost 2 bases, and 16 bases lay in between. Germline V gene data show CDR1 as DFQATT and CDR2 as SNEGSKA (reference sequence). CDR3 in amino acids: CSAASSGRQETQYF. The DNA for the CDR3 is TGCAGTGCCGCCTCCTCGGGCAGACAAGAGACCCAGTACTTC.

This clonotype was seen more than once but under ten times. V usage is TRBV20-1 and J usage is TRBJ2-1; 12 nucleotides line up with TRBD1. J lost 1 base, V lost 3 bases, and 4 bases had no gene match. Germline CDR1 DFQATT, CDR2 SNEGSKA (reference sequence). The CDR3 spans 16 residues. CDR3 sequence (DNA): TGCAGTGCTAGGGGGGACAGGGGGCAATCCTACAATGAGCAGTTCTTC. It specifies CSARGDRGQSYNEQFF.

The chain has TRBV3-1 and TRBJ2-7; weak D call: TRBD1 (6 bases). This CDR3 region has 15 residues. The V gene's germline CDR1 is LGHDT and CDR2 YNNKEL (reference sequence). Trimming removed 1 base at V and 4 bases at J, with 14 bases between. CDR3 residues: CASSQGAGVLYEQYF. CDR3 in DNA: TGTGCCAGCAGCCAAGGGGCAGGGGTTTTGTACGAGCAGTACTTC.

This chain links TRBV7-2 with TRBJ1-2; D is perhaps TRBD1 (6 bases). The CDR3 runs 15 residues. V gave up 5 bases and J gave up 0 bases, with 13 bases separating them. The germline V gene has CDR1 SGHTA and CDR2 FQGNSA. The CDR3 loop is CASSPWGGPNYGYTF. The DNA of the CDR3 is TGTGCCAGCAGCCCCTGGGGGGGGCCTAACTATGGCTACACCTTC.

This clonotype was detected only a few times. The CDR3 reads CASRPGLAFNEQFF. The CDR3 nucleotides are TGTGCCAGCAGGCCGGGACTAGCGTTCAATGAGCAGTTCTTC. V usage is TRBV2 and J usage is TRBJ2-1; TRBD2 aligns across 10 bases. Trimming took 6 bases from V and 6 from J; bases not matched to a gene: 5. From germline, CDR1 is SNHLY and CDR2 FYNNEI. The CDR3 is 14 amino acids. The whole variable domain, remainder taken from reference TRBV2 and TRBJ2-1, is EPEVTQTPSHQVTQMGQEVILRCVPISNHLYFYWYRQILGQKVEFLVSFYNNEISEKSEIFDDQFSVERPDGSNFTLKIRSTKLEDSAMYFCASRPGLAFNEQFFGPGTRLTVL.

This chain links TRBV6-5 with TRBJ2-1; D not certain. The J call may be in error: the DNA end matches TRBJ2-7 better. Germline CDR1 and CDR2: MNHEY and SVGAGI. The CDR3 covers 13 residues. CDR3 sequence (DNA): TGTGCCAGCAGTTACAGGAGTGCCTACGAGCAGTACTTC. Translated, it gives CASSYRSAYEQYF.

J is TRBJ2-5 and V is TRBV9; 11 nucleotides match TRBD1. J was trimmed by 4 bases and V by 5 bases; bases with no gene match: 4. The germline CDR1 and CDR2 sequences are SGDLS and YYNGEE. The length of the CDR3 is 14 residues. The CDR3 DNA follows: TGTGCCAGCAGTAGGGACAGGGGGATAGAGACCCAGTACTTC. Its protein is CASSRDRGIETQYF.

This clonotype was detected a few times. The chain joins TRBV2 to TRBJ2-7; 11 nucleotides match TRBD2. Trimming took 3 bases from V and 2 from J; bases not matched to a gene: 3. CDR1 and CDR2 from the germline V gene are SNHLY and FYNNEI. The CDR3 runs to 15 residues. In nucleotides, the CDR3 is TGTGCCAGCAGTGAGACTAGCGGGGCGGCCTACGAGCAGTACTTC. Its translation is CASSETSGAAYEQYF.

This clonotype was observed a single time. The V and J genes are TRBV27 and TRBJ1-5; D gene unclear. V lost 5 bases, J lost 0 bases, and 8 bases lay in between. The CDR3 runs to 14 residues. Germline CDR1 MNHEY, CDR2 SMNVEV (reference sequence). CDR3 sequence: CASSEVFSNQPQHF. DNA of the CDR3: TGTGCCAGCAGTGAGGTATTTAGCAATCAGCCCCAGCATTTT.

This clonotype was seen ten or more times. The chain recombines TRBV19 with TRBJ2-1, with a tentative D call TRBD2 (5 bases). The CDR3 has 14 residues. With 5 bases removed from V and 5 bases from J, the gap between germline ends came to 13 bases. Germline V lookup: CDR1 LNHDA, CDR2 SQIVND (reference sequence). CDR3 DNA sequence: TGTGCCAGTAGTTGGACTCAGAGGGACAATGAGCAGTTCTTC. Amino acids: CASSWTQRDNEQFF.

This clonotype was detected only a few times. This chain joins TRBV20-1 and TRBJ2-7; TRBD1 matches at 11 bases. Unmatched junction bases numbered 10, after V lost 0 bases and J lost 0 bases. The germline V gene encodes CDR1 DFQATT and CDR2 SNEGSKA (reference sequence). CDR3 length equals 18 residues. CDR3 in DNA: TGCAGTGCTAGAGATTACGGGACAGGGGGATATTCCTCCTACGAGCAGTACTTC. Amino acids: CSARDYGTGGYSSYEQYF.

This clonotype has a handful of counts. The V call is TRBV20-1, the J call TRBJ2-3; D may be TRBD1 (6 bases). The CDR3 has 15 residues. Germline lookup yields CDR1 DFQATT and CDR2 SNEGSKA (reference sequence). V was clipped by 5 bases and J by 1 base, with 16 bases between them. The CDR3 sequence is CSAPDSSRGTDTQYF. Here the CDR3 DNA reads TGCAGTGCTCCGGACAGTTCTCGCGGCACAGATACGCAGTATTTT.

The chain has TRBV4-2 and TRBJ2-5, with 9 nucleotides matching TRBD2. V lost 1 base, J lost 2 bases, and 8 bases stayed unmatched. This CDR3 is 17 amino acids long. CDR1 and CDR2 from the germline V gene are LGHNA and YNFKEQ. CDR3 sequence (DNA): TGTGCCAGCAGCCAAGGGGGGACTAGCTGGAATCAAGAGACCCAGTACTTC. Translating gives CASSQGGTSWNQETQYF.

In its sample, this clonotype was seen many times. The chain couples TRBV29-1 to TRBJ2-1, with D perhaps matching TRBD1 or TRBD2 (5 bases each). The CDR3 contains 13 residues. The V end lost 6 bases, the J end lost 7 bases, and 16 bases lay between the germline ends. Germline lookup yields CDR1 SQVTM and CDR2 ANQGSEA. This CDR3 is CSVLSDWGNEQFF. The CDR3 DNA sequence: TGCAGCGTCTTATCGGATTGGGGGAATGAGCAGTTCTTC.

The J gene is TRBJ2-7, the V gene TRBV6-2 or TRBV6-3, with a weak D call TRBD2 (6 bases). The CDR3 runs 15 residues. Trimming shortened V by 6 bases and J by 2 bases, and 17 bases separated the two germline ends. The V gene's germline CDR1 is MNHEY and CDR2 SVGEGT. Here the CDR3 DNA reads TGTGCCAGCAGCGAGAGACTAGGTCTCACCTACGAGCAGTACTTC. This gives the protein CASSERLGLTYEQYF.

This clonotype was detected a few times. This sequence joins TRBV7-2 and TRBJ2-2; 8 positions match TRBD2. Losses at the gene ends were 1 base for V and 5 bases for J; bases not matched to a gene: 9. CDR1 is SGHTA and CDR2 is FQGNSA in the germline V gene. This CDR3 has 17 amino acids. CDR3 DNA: TGTGCCAGCAGCTTAGGTGCCGGGAGGGCCGATACCGGGGAGCTGTTTTTT. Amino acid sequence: CASSLGAGRADTGELFF.

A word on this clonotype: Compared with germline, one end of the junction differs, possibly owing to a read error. CDR3 residues: CDSSFFLGGKETQYF. CDR3 nucleotide sequence: TGTGACAGCAGTTTTTTTCTTGGCGGGAAGGAGACCCAGTACTTC. V gene TRBV12-3 or TRBV12-4 combines with J gene TRBJ2-5, with D perhaps matching TRBD2 (6 bases). The CDR3 loop spans 15 amino acids.

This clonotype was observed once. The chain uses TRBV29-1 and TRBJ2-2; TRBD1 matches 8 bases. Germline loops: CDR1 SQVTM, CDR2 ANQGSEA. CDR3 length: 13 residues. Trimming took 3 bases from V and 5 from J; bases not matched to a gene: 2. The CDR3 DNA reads TGCAGCGTTGATAGGACAGGGACCGGGGAGCTGTTTTTT. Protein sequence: CSVDRTGTGELFF.

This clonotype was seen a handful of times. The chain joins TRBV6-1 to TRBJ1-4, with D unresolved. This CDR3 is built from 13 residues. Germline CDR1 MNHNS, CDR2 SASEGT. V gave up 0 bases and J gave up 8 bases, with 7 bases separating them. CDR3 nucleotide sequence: TGTGCCAGCAGTGAAGCATGGATCGAAAAACTGTTTTTT. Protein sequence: CASSEAWIEKLFF.

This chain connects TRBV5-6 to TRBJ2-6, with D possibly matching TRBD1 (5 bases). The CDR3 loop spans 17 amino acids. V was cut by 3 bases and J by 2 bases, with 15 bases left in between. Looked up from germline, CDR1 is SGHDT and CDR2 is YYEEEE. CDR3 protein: CASSWLGVTAGANVLTF. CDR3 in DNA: TGTGCCAGCAGCTGGCTAGGGGTTACGGCTGGGGCCAACGTCCTGACTTTC.

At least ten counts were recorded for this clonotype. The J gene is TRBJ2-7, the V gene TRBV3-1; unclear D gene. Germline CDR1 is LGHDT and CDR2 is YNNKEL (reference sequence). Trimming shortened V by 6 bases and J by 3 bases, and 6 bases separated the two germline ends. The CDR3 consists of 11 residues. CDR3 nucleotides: TGTGCCAGCAGTTTACACTACGAGCAGTACTTC. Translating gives CASSLHYEQYF.

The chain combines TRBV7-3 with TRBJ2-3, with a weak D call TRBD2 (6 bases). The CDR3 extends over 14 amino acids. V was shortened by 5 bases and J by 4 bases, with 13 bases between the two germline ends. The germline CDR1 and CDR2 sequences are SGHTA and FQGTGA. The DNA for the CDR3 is TGTGCCAGCAGCAGGGATTCTAGCGCAGATACGCAGTATTTT. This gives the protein CASSRDSSADTQYF.

CDR3 sequence (DNA): TGTGCCAGCAGTTACGATATAAGGGACAGTACACTCTCCTACGAGCAGTACTTC. This translates into CASSYDIRDSTLSYEQYF. J is TRBJ2-7 and V is TRBV6-2 or TRBV6-3; TRBD1 aligns across 7 bases. Trimming took 2 bases from V and 0 from J; bases not matched to a gene: 13. This CDR3 contains 18 residues. CDR1 MNHEY and CDR2 SVGEGT come from the germline V gene.